The TCR beta chain under discussion was sequenced for a study of cytomegalovirus exposure and HLA in healthy donors. Study-wide points: The productive fraction for most TCR beta V segments was about 87% or about 30% in an earlier analysis. Reportedly, fewer N-insertions than the approximately 700-donor mean appeared in an Asian-associated ancestry cluster in a later analysis.

The germline V and J ends were trimmed by 0 bases and 4 bases, with 13 bases remaining between them. Germline CDR1 MNHNS, CDR2 SASEGT. This CDR3 is built from 16 residues. This clone was found once. Its antigen is currently unknown. A multiplex PCR was run with 60 Vbeta primers and 13 Jbeta primers. Generated by immunoSEQ multiplex PCR, the TCRdb table keeps only in-frame clones and is missing some. Here the sample spans 100,000 to 150,000 clones, over 60% being singletons. The sequencing sample was made of PBMCs. The chain recombines TRBV6-1 with TRBJ1-3; D is possibly TRBD1 (6 bases). This TCR came from a woman aged 55-69 years in good health and CMV-seronegative. The CDR3: CASSEAVRGDGNTIYF. CDR3 DNA: TGTGCCAGCAGTGAAGCGGTCAGGGGAGACGGAAACACCATATATTTT.